This TCR beta chain appears in the sequencing data of a study of T cells in Graves' hyperthyroidism and ophthalmopathy. Researchers took RNA transcripts and amplified the TCR beta CDR3 regions from them. During a first-round RT-PCR of the TCR CDR3, the HTBI primer set was used. One entry per CDR3 protein results from TCRdb running MiXCR on the multiplex PCR reads. The sample holds roughly 740,000 distinct CDR3 sequences, less than 20% seen once. Trimming cost V 4 bases and J 2 bases; bases outside gene matches: 13. From germline, CDR1 is KGHSH and CDR2 LQKENI. The CDR3 sequence is 17 residues long. This sequence originates from a young man with Graves' hyperthyroidism. The sample taken for sequencing was blood. The chain links TRBV18 to TRBJ2-5; TRBD1 matches at 7 bases. The CDR3 is CASSLGLQGKGQETQYF. The DNA for the CDR3 is TGTGCCAGCTCACTCGGATTACAGGGGAAGGGACAAGAGACCCAGTACTTC.